The T cell receptor (beta chain) under discussion was sequenced for a study of T cells in Graves' hyperthyroidism and ophthalmopathy. This clonotype was picked up a small number of times. The antigen is undetermined. Amplified TCR beta CDR3 regions came from RNA transcripts. HTBI primers were the set used in a first-round RT-PCR of the TCR CDR3. One entry per CDR3 protein, called by TCRdb with MiXCR from the multiplex PCR reads. Seen here are more than 350,000 distinct CDR3 sequences, nearly 15% observed once, and the top ten hold about 21%. The study, taken as a whole, reports: Blood samples included most of the expanded thyroid clonotypes exceeding 0.001.

V dropped 5 bases and J dropped 6 bases, with 10 bases sitting between them. The CDR3 runs to 13 residues. Germline CDR1 SEHNR, CDR2 FQNEAQ (reference sequence). The receptor comes from a woman aged 60 to 75 with Graves' ophthalmopathy. The V and J genes are TRBV7-9 and TRBJ2-2; the D gene is possibly TRBD2 (6 bases). The sample was blood. The CDR3 loop reads CASSTWGAGELFF. The CDR3 coding sequence is TGTGCCAGCAGCACGTGGGGGGCCGGGGAGCTGTTTTTT.